These 27 T cell receptor beta chains were all obtained from the same sample, sequenced in a study of shared clonotypes between healthy human individuals (dated by TCRdb to about 2020). Library preparation used the immunoSEQ multiplex PCR assay. In its TCRdb copy, this immuneACCESS table keeps in-frame sequences only and misses some clones. Where compared with another copy, unresolved V genes explain less than half of these, and the others have no known cause. The table for this sample lists 1.5 million to 2.5 million clones; about 95% of them were counted only once. The biggest ten clones account for 0.9% to 1.5% of the sample. CD8 naive samples consisted of CD45RO-negative cells that were positively selected for CCR7, yielding a CD45RA+CCR7+ population without TemRA cells. Sequences were obtained from naive CD8+ T cells sorted from blood. The cell subset or site tag for this specimen amounts to: CD45RA+CCR7+. The source of these receptors is a man aged 18 to 29 in good health.

The chain recombines TRBV29-1 with TRBJ1-1; 7 positions agree with TRBD1. Germline CDR1 is SQVTM and CDR2 is ANQGSEA. The CDR3 totals 13 residues. After removal of 1 base from V and 8 bases from J, the junction contained 7 bases not matched to a gene. The DNA for the CDR3 is TGCAGCGTTGAAGGACCACAGGGGCGGGAAGCTTTCTTT. Protein sequence: CSVEGPQGREAFF.

This clone was found once. Distinct nucleotide sequences in the sample also encode this CDR3. The rearrangement uses TRBV27 and TRBJ2-3, with 8 bases fitting TRBD2. V shed 4 bases, J shed 1 base, and the junction held 1 base outside the gene matches. The V gene's germline CDR1 is MNHEY and CDR2 SMNVEV (reference sequence). CDR3 size: 14 residues. As DNA, the CDR3 is TGTGCCAGCAGTTCACTAGCGGGCACAGATACGCAGTATTTT. Protein sequence: CASSSLAGTDTQYF.

This clone has only one observation. J is TRBJ2-1 and V is TRBV5-4; 12 bases are a match to TRBD2. Germline-derived CDR1 and CDR2 are SGHNT and YYREEE (reference sequence). V trimming: 4 bases; J trimming: 5 bases; junction bases outside the gene matches: 4. This CDR3 contains 15 residues. CDR3 DNA: TGTGCCAGCAGCGCCTGGACTAGCGGGGACAATGAGCAGTTCTTC. Its translation: CASSAWTSGDNEQFF.

This clone was seen a single time. J is TRBJ1-4 and V is TRBV4-1; D remains ambiguous. The CDR3 is made up of 16 amino acids. Between the trimmed V and J ends, which lost 1 base and 0 bases, there was a span of 9 bases. Germline loops: CDR1 MGHRA, CDR2 YSYEKL. The DNA for the CDR3 is TGCGCCAGCAGCCAAGGGCCGTTTGCAACTAATGAAAAACTGTTTTTT. Protein product: CASSQGPFATNEKLFF.

This chain connects TRBV6-6 to TRBJ2-3; D ambiguous. V lost 5 bases and J 1 base, leaving 7 bases between the germline ends. CDR3 length: 13 amino acids. The V gene's germline CDR1 is MNHNY and CDR2 SVGAGI (reference sequence). CDR3 nucleotide sequence: TGTGCCAGCAGTACCCCGGGCACAGATACGCAGTATTTT. This codes for CASSTPGTDTQYF.

This clone was observed once. V and J are TRBV30 and TRBJ2-5; 7 bases map to TRBD2. The germline CDR1 and CDR2 sequences are GTSNPN and SVGIG (reference sequence). The CDR3 runs 14 residues. The trim removed 1 base at V and 2 bases at J, leaving 4 bases unmatched. DNA of the CDR3: TGTGCCTGGAGTGAGGGGACTAAACAAGAGACCCAGTACTTC. Protein product: CAWSEGTKQETQYF. Combining the CDR3 with reference TRBV30 and TRBJ2-5 gives the whole variable domain SQTIHQWPATLVQPVGSPLSLECTVEGTSNPNLYWYRQAAGRGLQLLFYSVGIGQISSEVPQNLSASRPQDRQFILSSKKLLLSDSGFYLCAWSEGTKQETQYFGPGTRLLVL.

This chain links TRBV7-6 with TRBJ2-1; 8 bases agree with TRBD1. Germline V gene lookup returns CDR1 SGHVS and CDR2 FNYEAQ. The CDR3 has 14 amino acids. V trimming: 2 bases; J trimming: 4 bases; junction bases outside the gene matches: 1. The CDR3 DNA follows: TGTGCCAGCAGCTTACGGGACAGGTACAATGAGCAGTTCTTC. The encoded protein is CASSLRDRYNEQFF.

The gene calls are TRBV2 and TRBJ2-3; no definite D call. The length of the CDR3 is 14 residues. V was trimmed by 3 bases and J by 0 bases, leaving 7 bases between them. CDR1 SNHLY and CDR2 FYNNEI come from the germline V gene. The CDR3 sequence is CASSEEPSTDTQYF. CDR3 sequence (DNA): TGTGCCAGCAGTGAGGAGCCTAGCACAGATACGCAGTATTTT.

This rearrangement joins TRBV4-1 to TRBJ2-7; D remains unclear. V lost 0 bases, J lost 5 bases, and 14 bases lay in between. CDR1 MGHRA and CDR2 YSYEKL come from the germline V gene. CDR3 size: 15 residues. CDR3 in DNA: TGCGCCAGCAGCCAAGATTTCATGCTCACCGACGAGCAGTACTTC. Translation: CASSQDFMLTDEQYF.

The V gene is TRBV4-2, the J gene TRBJ1-4; D is possibly TRBD1 (5 bases). Germline-derived CDR1 and CDR2 are LGHNA and YNFKEQ. Deletions cut 1 base from V and 7 bases from J, with 13 bases between. The CDR3 loop spans 15 amino acids. The CDR3 reads CASSQVEVGGEKLFF. The CDR3, as DNA: TGTGCCAGCAGCCAAGTGGAGGTGGGGGGTGAAAAACTGTTTTTT.

The chain employs TRBV4-1 and TRBJ2-7; TRBD2 agrees at 13 bases. Germline V gene lookup returns CDR1 MGHRA and CDR2 YSYEKL. J lost 5 bases, V lost 1 base, and 2 bases had no gene match. The CDR3 contains 15 residues. In DNA form, the CDR3 reads TGCGCCAGCAGCCAAGCCGGGACTAGCGGGGACGAGCAGTACTTC. This sequence encodes CASSQAGTSGDEQYF.

The gene calls are TRBV4-1 and TRBJ1-1, with no clear D. Deletions cut 1 base from V and 1 base from J, with 10 bases between. Germline loops: CDR1 MGHRA, CDR2 YSYEKL. This CDR3 is 15 amino acids long. The CDR3 loop is CASSQAVGTNTEAFF. CDR3 in DNA: TGCGCCAGCAGCCAAGCGGTGGGCACGAACACTGAAGCTTTCTTT.

Comments on this clone: This sample also contains other DNA sequences that code for the same CDR3. The CDR3 loop reads CASSPGQGSYEQYF. The CDR3, as DNA: TGCGCCAGCAGCCCGGGACAGGGCTCCTACGAGCAGTACTTC. V usage is TRBV4-3 and J usage is TRBJ2-7; 9 nucleotides align to TRBD1. V lost 4 bases to trimming and J lost 0 bases; unmatched junction nucleotides: 1. Germline CDR1 and CDR2: LGHNA and YSLEER. This CDR3 comprises 14 residues.

The V and J genes are TRBV5-6 and TRBJ2-3, with D perhaps assigned TRBD1 or TRBD2 (6 bases each). CDR1 and CDR2 (germline): SGHDT, YYEEEE. Trimming left V 2 bases short and J 6 bases short, with 10 bases between. The CDR3 contains 13 residues. The CDR3 here is CASSFGGLDTQYF. The DNA for the CDR3 is TGTGCCAGCAGCTTCGGGGGCCTCGATACGCAGTATTTT.

As concerns this clone: Compared with germline, one end of the junction differs, possibly owing to a read error. The chain has TRBV7-7 and TRBJ2-1; D ambiguous. Germline CDR1 is SSHAT and CDR2 is FNYEAQ (reference sequence). The CDR3 is 15 residues long. DNA for the CDR3: TGTGCTAGCAGCCCAGACCTATCCTCCTACAATGAGCAGTTCTTC. Amino acid sequence: CASSPDLSSYNEQFF.

The V gene is TRBV9, the J gene TRBJ2-7, with 7 bases identical to TRBD2. The CDR3 totals 14 residues. The V and J ends lost 3 bases and 5 bases, in that order; junction bases with no gene match: 8. Germline-derived CDR1 and CDR2 are SGDLS and YYNGEE. The CDR3 DNA follows: TGTGCCAGCAGCGCGGGCCCCGGGGGGAACGAGCAGTACTTC. Its translation is CASSAGPGGNEQYF.

The chain recombines TRBV7-6 with TRBJ1-1; D unclear. The CDR3 runs 13 residues. Germline V gene lookup returns CDR1 SGHVS and CDR2 FNYEAQ. Between the trimmed V and J ends, which lost 1 base and 4 bases, there was a span of 7 bases. The CDR3 region is CASSLGESTEAFF. The CDR3 DNA is TGTGCCAGCAGCTTAGGAGAGAGCACTGAAGCTTTCTTT.

V is TRBV9 and J is TRBJ2-1; D is possibly TRBD2 (6 bases). Trimming shortened V by 1 base and J by 1 base, and 9 bases separated the two germline ends. The CDR3 has 15 amino acids. Germline V CDR1 and CDR2: SGDLS, YYNGEE. The CDR3 coding sequence is TGTGCCAGCAGCGTATGGGAGGTGTCCTACAATGAGCAGTTCTTC. Protein product: CASSVWEVSYNEQFF.

This clone appeared once. This rearrangement joins TRBV5-4 to TRBJ1-1, with D possibly TRBD1 on 5 matching bases. Germline V gene lookup returns CDR1 SGHNT and CDR2 YYREEE (reference sequence). This CDR3 comprises 15 residues. The V end lost 0 bases, the J end lost 6 bases, and 15 bases lay between the germline ends. CDR3 loop: CASSLDLSGDPEAFF. CDR3 bases: TGTGCCAGCAGCTTGGATTTGTCTGGGGACCCTGAAGCTTTCTTT. The variable domain in full, with the rest retrieved from reference TRBV5-4 and TRBJ1-1, is ETGVTQSPTHLIKTRGQQVTLRCSSQSGHNTVSWYQQALGQGPQFIFQYYREEENGRGNFPPRFSGLQFPNYSSELNVNALELDDSALYLCASSLDLSGDPEAFFGQGTRLTVV.

This chain connects TRBV4-1 to TRBJ2-1; D is possibly TRBD2 (5 bases). V was pared by 1 base and J by 7 bases, with 17 bases between. Germline V gene sequence: CDR1 MGHRA, CDR2 YSYEKL. CDR3 size: 16 residues. The CDR3 loop reads CASSQALAADGNEQFF. The CDR3 DNA reads as TGCGCCAGCAGCCAAGCCCTAGCCGCCGACGGGAATGAGCAGTTCTTC.

This sequence joins TRBV7-9 and TRBJ2-2; 8 positions match TRBD1. The CDR3 is 18 residues long. Germline V lookup: CDR1 SEHNR, CDR2 FQNEAQ (reference sequence). V lost 4 bases and J lost 3; bases outside the gene matches: 13. CDR3 residues: CASSWGRKDRVDTGELFF. In DNA, the CDR3 is TGTGCCAGCAGCTGGGGGAGGAAGGACAGGGTGGACACCGGGGAGCTGTTTTTT.

A note on this clone: The same CDR3 also results from other DNA sequences found in this sample. The chain uses TRBV4-1 and TRBJ1-6, with D possibly matching TRBD1 (6 bases). V was cut by 4 bases and J by 7 bases, with 11 bases left in between. This CDR3 spans 14 amino acids. Germline lookup yields CDR1 MGHRA and CDR2 YSYEKL. For the CDR3, the DNA is TGCGCCAGCAGCCCCCAGGGGAACAATTCACCCCTCCACTTT. Its translation: CASSPQGNNSPLHF.

Comments on this clone: Other nucleotide sequences from this sample produce the same CDR3. The V call is TRBV6-5, the J call TRBJ1-1; no definite D call. Germline V CDR1 and CDR2: MNHEY, SVGAGI. The CDR3 covers 14 residues. Between the trimmed V and J ends, which lost 2 bases and 1 base, there was a span of 8 bases. CDR3: CASSYRTENTEAFF. The CDR3, as DNA: TGTGCCAGCAGTTACAGGACGGAGAACACTGAAGCTTTCTTT.

With regard to this clone: At the DNA level, this CDR3 is encoded by other sequences in the same sample as well. J is TRBJ2-7 and V is TRBV10-3, with unresolved D. The CDR3 runs 12 residues. V shed 3 bases and J shed 1 base, with 4 bases lying between them. Germline CDR1 and CDR2: ENHRY and SYGVKD. Written as DNA, the CDR3 is TGTGCCATCAGTGAAAGTTCCTACGAGCAGTACTTC. It codes for CAISESSYEQYF.

V is TRBV7-9 and J is TRBJ2-2; D may be TRBD1 or TRBD2 (6 bases each). Trimming left V 5 bases short and J 4 bases short, with 20 bases between. The CDR3 contains 17 residues. Germline CDR1 is SEHNR and CDR2 is FQNEAQ (reference sequence). This CDR3 is CASSIGGLGQSTGELFF. CDR3 sequence (DNA): TGTGCCAGCAGCATAGGGGGACTCGGGCAGAGCACCGGGGAGCTGTTTTTT. Full variable domain (remainder filled in from reference TRBV7-9 and TRBJ2-2): DTGVSQNPRHKITKRGQNVTFRCDPISEHNRLYWYRQTLGQGPEFLTYFQNEAQLEKSRLLSDRFSAERPKGSFSTLEIQRTEQGDSAMYLCASSIGGLGQSTGELFFGEGSRLTVL.

The chain links TRBV2 to TRBJ1-6, with 9 bases matching TRBD1. There are 14 residues in the CDR3. Germline V lookup: CDR1 SNHLY, CDR2 FYNNEI. With 6 bases clipped from V and 8 bases from J, the junction kept 5 bases outside the gene matches. As DNA, the CDR3 is TGTGCCAGCAGGGCACAGGGGGCGGATTCACCCCTCCACTTT. It yields the protein CASRAQGADSPLHF.

The CDR3: CASSLEQGADGQYF. The CDR3, as DNA: TGTGCCAGCAGCTTGGAACAGGGGGCTGATGGGCAGTACTTC. The V and J genes are TRBV5-6 and TRBJ2-7; 9 bases are shared with TRBD1. Germline V gene lookup returns CDR1 SGHDT and CDR2 YYEEEE. V gave up 0 bases and J gave up 9 bases; unmatched junction bases: 7. The CDR3 is 14 residues long. Based on the CDR3 plus reference TRBV5-6 and TRBJ2-7, the full variable domain is DAGVTQSPTHLIKTRGQQVTLRCSPKSGHDTVSWYQQALGQGPQFIFQYYEEEERQRGNFPDRFSGHQFPNYSSELNVNALLLGDSALYLCASSLEQGADGQYFGPGTRLTVT.